These 6 T cell receptor beta chains originate from one sample sequenced in a study of identical twins' blood T cells. MiXCR, applied by TCRdb to the 5' RACE reads, yields one record per CDR3 protein. The sample lists around 380,000 distinct CDR3 sequences; 28% were seen once. Sequenced sample: PBMCs. These receptor sequences come from a woman aged 18-49 years in good health.

The rearrangement uses TRBV11-2 and TRBJ2-1; 11 nucleotides agree with TRBD2. This CDR3 contains 18 residues. The V and J ends lost 1 base and 4 bases, in that order; junction bases with no gene match: 9. Germline CDR1 SGHAT, CDR2 FQNNGV. The CDR3 DNA reads TGTGCCAGCAGCTTAGTAGGCCTAGCGGGGGGCCTATACAATGAGCAGTTCTTC. Translating it yields CASSLVGLAGGLYNEQFF.

This chain uses TRBV20-1 with TRBJ2-1; 8 nucleotides agree with TRBD2. Germline trimming cut 3 bases from V and 8 bases from J; bases unmatched to any gene: 6. Germline V lookup: CDR1 DFQATT, CDR2 SNEGSKA (reference sequence). The CDR3 sequence is 13 residues long. CDR3: CSASRTSTDEQFF. For the CDR3, the DNA is TGCAGTGCTAGTCGGACTAGCACCGATGAGCAGTTCTTC.

The V and J genes are TRBV6-4 and TRBJ1-5; D is uncertain. CDR3 size: 13 residues. V gave up 2 bases and J gave up 5 bases, with 7 bases separating them. CDR1 is MRHNA and CDR2 is SNTAGT in the germline V gene. CDR3 loop: CASSDRVDQPQHF. CDR3 DNA sequence: TGTGCCAGCAGTGACAGGGTCGATCAGCCCCAGCATTTT.

This clonotype came up a few times. The conserved phenylalanine or tryptophan normally closing the CDR3 is absent here, so this likely arose from a read error. This chain uses TRBV13 with TRBJ2-3; possible D gene TRBD2, 5 bases. The CDR3 consists of 13 residues. Germline CDR1 is PRHDT and CDR2 is FYEKMQ (reference sequence). V dropped 4 bases and J dropped 7 bases, with 12 bases sitting between them. CDR3 amino acids: CASSYISENTQYL. CDR3 bases: TGTGCCAGCAGCTACATTAGCGAGAATACGCAGTATCTT.

The chain joins TRBV7-9 to TRBJ1-6, with D hard to call. This CDR3 has 14 amino acids. V gave up 1 base and J gave up 13 bases, with 14 bases separating them. Germline V gene sequence: CDR1 SEHNR, CDR2 FQNEAQ (reference sequence). The CDR3 DNA reads as TGTGCCAGCAGCTTAGATAGGTCAACGAGTCCCCTCCACTTT. Protein: CASSLDRSTSPLHF.

This chain links TRBV6-5 with TRBJ2-7; 9 nucleotides align to TRBD1. The CDR3 is 14 residues long. Germline V gene lookup returns CDR1 MNHEY and CDR2 SVGAGI. The junction had 4 bases not matched to a gene; V was cut back by 2 bases and J by 5 bases. In nucleotides, the CDR3 is TGTGCCAGCAGTTACGGGACAGGGCTCCACGAGCAGTACTTC. Amino acids: CASSYGTGLHEQYF.